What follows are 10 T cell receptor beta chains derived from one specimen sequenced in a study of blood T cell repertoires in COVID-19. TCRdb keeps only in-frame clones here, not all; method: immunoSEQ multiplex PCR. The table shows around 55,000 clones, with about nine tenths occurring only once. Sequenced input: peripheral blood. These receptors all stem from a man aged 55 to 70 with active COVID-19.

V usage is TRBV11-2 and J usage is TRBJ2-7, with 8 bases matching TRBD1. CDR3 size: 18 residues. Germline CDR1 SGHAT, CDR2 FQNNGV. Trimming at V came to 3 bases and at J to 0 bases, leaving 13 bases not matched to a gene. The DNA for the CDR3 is TGTGCCAGCAGCTTCCCCGGCGCGTACAGGGGGAGCTCCTACGAGCAGTACTTC. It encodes CASSFPGAYRGSSYEQYF.

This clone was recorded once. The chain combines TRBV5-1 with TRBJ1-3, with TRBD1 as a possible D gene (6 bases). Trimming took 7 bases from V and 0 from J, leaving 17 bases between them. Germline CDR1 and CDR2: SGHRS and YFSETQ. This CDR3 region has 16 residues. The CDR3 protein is CASSNLGTYSGNTIYF. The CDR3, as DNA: TGCGCCAGCTCCAATCTTGGGACATACTCTGGAAACACCATATATTTT.

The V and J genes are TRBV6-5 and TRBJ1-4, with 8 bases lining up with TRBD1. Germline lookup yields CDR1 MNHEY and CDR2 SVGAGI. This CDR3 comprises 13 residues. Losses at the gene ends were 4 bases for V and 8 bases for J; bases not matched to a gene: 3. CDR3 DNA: TGTGCCAGCAGTTCAGGGGGCGAGGAAAAACTGTTTTTT. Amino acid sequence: CASSSGGEEKLFF.

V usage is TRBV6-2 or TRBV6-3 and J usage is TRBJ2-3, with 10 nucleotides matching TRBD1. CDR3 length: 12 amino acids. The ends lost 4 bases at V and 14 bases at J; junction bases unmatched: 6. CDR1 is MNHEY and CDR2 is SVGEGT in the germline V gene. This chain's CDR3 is CASSFDRGHRYF. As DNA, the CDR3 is TGTGCCAGCAGTTTCGACAGGGGGCACCGGTATTTT.

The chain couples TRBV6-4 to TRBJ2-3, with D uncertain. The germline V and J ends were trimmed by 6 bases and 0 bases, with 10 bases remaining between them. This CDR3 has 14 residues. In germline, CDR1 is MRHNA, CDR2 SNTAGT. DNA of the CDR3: TGTGCCAGCAGAGCTCCGAATAGCACAGATACGCAGTATTTT. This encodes CASRAPNSTDTQYF.

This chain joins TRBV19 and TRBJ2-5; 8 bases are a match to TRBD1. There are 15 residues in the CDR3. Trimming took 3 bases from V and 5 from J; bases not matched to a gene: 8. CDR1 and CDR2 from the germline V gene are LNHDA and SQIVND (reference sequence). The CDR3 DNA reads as TGTGCCAGTAGTATGTCAGGGGGCGCCGGGGAGACCCAGTACTTC. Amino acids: CASSMSGGAGETQYF.

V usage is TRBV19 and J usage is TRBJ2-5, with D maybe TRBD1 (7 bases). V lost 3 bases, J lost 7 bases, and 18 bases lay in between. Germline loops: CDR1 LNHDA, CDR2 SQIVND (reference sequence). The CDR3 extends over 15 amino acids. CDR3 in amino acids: CASSMWTEGATTQYF. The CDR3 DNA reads TGTGCCAGTAGTATGTGGACGGAGGGGGCTACGACCCAGTACTTC. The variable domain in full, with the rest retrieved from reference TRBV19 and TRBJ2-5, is DGGITQSPKYLFRKEGQNVTLSCEQNLNHDAMYWYRQDPGQGLRLIYYSQIVNDFQKGDIAEGYSVSREKKESFPLTVTSAQKNPTAFYLCASSMWTEGATTQYFGPGTRLLVL.

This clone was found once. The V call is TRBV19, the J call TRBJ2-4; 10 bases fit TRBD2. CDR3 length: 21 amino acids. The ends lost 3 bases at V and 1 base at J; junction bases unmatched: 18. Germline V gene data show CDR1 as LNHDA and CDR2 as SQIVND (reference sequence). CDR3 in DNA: TGTGCCAGTAGTATGATGTGGACGAAGCTAGCGGGGGCCTCCGCCAAAAACATTCAGTACTTC. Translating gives CASSMMWTKLAGASAKNIQYF.

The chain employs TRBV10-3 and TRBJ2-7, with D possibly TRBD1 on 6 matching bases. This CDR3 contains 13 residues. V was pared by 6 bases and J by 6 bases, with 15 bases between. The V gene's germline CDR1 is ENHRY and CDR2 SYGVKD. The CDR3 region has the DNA TGTGCCATCAGGGAAGGGGGAACGGGCGAGCAGTACTTC. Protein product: CAIREGGTGEQYF.

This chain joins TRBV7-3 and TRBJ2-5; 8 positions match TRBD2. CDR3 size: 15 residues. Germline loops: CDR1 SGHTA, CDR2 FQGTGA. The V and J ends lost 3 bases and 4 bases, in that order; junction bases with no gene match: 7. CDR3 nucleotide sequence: TGTGCCAGCAGCTTCGGTGGTAGCGGGACAGAGACCCAGTACTTC. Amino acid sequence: CASSFGGSGTETQYF.